This T cell receptor (beta chain) was profiled in a study of CD8+ T cells in alopecia areata. Across the study: The study gave tofacitinib for 6 to 18 months, then 6 months off drug.

Extracted RNA was reverse transcribed, and the resulting cDNA served as sequencing template. Sequencing used immunoSEQ multiplex PCR; TCRdb keeps in-frame clones, though not all of them. The table records more than 90,000 clones, almost 60% of them present only once. Treatment of the sample: oral pan-JAK inhibitor, 5-10 mg twice daily. CDR3 length: 12 amino acids. The germline V gene encodes CDR1 SQVTM and CDR2 ANQGSEA. Trimming shortened V by 4 bases and J by 7 bases, and 13 bases separated the two germline ends. This receptor was identified in a human donor with alopecia areata. The specimen was CD8+ T cells sorted from blood, collected at approximately week 60, from a patient treated with tofacitinib. The chain employs TRBV29-1 and TRBJ1-2; no reliable D call. The CDR3 sequence is CSVVPPWGGYTF. The DNA of the CDR3 is TGCAGCGTTGTTCCCCCCTGGGGTGGCTACACCTTC.